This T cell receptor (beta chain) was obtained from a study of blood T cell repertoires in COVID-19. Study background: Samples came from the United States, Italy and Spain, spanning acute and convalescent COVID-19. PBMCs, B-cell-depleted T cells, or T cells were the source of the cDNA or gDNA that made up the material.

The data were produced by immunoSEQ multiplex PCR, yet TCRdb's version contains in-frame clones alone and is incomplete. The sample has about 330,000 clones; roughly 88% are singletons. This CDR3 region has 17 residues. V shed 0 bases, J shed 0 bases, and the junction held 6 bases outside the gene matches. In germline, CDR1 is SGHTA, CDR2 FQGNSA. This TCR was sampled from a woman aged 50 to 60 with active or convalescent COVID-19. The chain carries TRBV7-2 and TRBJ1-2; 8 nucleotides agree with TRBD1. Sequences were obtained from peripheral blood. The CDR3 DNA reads TGTGCCAGCAGCTTAGCGCAGGGGGCGCCATCTAACTATGGCTACACCTTC. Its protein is CASSLAQGAPSNYGYTF.